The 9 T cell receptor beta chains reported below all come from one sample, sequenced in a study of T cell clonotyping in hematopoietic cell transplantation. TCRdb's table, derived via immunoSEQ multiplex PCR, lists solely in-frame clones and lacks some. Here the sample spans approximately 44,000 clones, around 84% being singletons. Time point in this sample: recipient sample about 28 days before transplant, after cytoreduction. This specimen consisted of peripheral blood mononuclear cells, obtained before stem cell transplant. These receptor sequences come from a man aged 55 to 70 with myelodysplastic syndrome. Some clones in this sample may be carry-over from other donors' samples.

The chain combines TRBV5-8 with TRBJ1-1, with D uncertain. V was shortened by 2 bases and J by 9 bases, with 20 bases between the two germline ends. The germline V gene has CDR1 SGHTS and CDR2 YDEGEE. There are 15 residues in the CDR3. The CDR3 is CASSFGLSQGSKAFF. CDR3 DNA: TGTGCCAGCAGCTTCGGACTATCCCAAGGGTCGAAAGCTTTCTTT.

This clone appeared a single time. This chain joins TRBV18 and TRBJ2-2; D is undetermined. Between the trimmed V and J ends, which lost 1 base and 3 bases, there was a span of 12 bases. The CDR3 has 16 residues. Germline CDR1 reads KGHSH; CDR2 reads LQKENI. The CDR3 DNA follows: TGTGCCAGCTCACCACTAGTCGTTTCGGACACCGGGGAGCTGTTTTTT. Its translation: CASSPLVVSDTGELFF.

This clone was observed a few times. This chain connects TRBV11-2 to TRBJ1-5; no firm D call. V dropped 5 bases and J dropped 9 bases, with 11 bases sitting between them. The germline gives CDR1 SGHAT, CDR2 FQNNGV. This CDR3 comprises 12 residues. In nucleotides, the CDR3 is TGTGCCAGCAGCCCCGGCCTCGGGCCCCAGCATTTT. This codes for CASSPGLGPQHF.

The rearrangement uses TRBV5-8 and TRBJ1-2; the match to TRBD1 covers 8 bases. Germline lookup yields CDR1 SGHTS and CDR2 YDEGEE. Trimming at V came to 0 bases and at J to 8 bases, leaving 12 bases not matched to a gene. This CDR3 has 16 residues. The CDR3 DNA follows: TGTGCCAGCAGCTTGGAGGACAGGGTCGGAGCTTTGGGCTACACCTTC. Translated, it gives CASSLEDRVGALGYTF.

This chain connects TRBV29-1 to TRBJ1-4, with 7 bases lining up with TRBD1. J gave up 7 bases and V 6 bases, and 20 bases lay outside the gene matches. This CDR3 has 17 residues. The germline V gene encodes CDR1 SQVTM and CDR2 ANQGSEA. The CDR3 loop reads CSVLVGGAKWGSEKLFF. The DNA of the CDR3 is TGCAGCGTACTGGTAGGGGGCGCGAAATGGGGGAGTGAAAAACTGTTTTTT.

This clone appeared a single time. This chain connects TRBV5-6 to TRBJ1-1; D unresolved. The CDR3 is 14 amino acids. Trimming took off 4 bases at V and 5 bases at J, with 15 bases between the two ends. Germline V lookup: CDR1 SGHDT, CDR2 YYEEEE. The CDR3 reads CASSPGWSVTEAFF. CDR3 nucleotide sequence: TGTGCCAGCAGCCCCGGGTGGTCGGTAACTGAAGCTTTCTTT.

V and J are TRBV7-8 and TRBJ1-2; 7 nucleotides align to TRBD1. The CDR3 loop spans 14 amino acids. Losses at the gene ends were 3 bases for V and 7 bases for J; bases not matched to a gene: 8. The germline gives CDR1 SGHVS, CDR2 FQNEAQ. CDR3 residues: CASSFLSGGFGYTF. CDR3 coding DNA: TGTGCCAGCAGCTTCTTATCAGGGGGTTTTGGCTACACCTTC. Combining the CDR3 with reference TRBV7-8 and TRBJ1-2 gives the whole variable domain GAGVSQSPRYKVAKRGQDVALRCDPISGHVSLFWYQQALGQGPEFLTYFQNEAQLDKSGLPSDRFFAERPEGSVSTLKIQRTQQEDSAVYLCASSFLSGGFGYTFGSGTRLTVV.

As DNA, the CDR3 is TGTGCCAGCAGTGAAGATAGAGAAAACACTGAAGCTTTCTTT. This sequence encodes CASSEDRENTEAFF. The chain recombines TRBV6-1 with TRBJ1-1; D remains unclear. Germline CDR1 MNHNS, CDR2 SASEGT. V dropped 1 base and J dropped 2 bases, with 8 bases sitting between them. The CDR3 loop spans 14 amino acids.

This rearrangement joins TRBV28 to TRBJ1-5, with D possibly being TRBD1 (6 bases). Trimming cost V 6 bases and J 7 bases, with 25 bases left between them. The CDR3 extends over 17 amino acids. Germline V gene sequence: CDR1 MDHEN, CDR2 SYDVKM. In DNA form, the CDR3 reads TGTGCCAGCAGCTTCCGGGACACCCTTCTGGCGGGGCAGCCCCAGCATTTT. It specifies CASSFRDTLLAGQPQHF.